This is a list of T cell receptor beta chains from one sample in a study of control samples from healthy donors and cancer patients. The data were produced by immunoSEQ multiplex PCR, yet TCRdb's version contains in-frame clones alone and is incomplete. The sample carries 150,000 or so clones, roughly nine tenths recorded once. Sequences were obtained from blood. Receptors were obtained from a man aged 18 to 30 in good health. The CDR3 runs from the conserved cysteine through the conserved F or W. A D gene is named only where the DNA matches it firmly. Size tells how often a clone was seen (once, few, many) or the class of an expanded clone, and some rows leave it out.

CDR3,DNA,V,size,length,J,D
CASSSQLNTEAFF,TGTGCCAGCAGCTCGCAGCTGAACACTGAAGCTTTCTTT,TRBV11-2,.,13,TRBJ1-1,.
CASSPPGQGARYEQYF,TGTGCCAGCTCACCTCCGGGACAGGGGGCACGCTACGAGCAGTACTTC,TRBV18,once,16,TRBJ2-7,TRBD1
CASSSLTGGTEAFF,TGCGCCAGCAGCTCTCTGACAGGGGGGACTGAAGCTTTCTTT,TRBV5-1,.,14,TRBJ1-1,TRBD1
CAISESPDMFNYGYTF,TGTGCCATCAGTGAGTCCCCGGACATGTTTAACTATGGCTACACCTTC,TRBV10-3,.,16,TRBJ1-2,.
CASSPLDQGINTEAFF,TGTGCCAGCAGCCCCCTCGATCAGGGGATTAACACTGAAGCTTTCTTT,TRBV6-2/TRBV6-3,.,16,TRBJ1-1,.
CASSQENHWLPADGYTF,TGCGCCAGCAGCCAAGAGAATCATTGGCTCCCCGCAGATGGCTACACCTTC,TRBV4-3,.,17,TRBJ1-2,.
CASSWTSGGAMETQYF,TGCGCCAGCAGCTGGACTAGCGGGGGGGCCATGGAGACCCAGTACTTC,TRBV5-1,.,16,TRBJ2-5,TRBD2
CASSLTDRGPPIDGYTF,TGTGCCAGCAGCTTAACGGACAGGGGCCCCCCCATTGACGGCTACACCTTC,TRBV9,.,17,TRBJ1-2,TRBD1
CASSIWTDVSTNEKLFF,TGTGCCAGTAGTATTTGGACAGACGTCTCAACTAATGAAAAACTGTTTTTT,TRBV19,.,17,TRBJ1-4,.
CATSGPGHPTTNEKLFF,TGTGCCACCAGCGGGCCGGGACACCCAACAACTAATGAAAAACTGTTTTTT,TRBV15,.,17,TRBJ1-4,.
CASSLAMVGGNTIYF,TGTGCCAGCAGCTTAGCTATGGTAGGAGGAAACACCATATATTTT,TRBV7-2,.,15,TRBJ1-3,.
CASSRIGTGLGAGANVLTF,TGTGCCAGCAGCAGAATAGGGACAGGGCTTGGTGCTGGGGCCAACGTCCTGACTTTC,TRBV5-6,.,19,TRBJ2-6,TRBD1
CASSWGLNTEAFF,TGTGCCAGCAGTTGGGGGCTGAACACTGAAGCTTTCTTT,TRBV6-2/TRBV6-3,.,13,TRBJ1-1,.
CASSLPLGETGLVTDTQYF,TGTGCCAGCAGTTTACCCCTGGGGGAGACAGGGTTGGTCACAGATACGCAGTATTTT,TRBV28,.,19,TRBJ2-3,TRBD1
CASSSSTTGLEEQYF,TGTGCCAGCAGTTCCTCTACGACAGGGTTGGAGGAGCAGTACTTC,TRBV6-5,once,15,TRBJ2-7,TRBD1
CAWSLTGDGYTF,TGTGCCTGGAGTCTGACAGGGGATGGCTACACCTTC,TRBV30,.,12,TRBJ1-2,TRBD1
CASSSDTRGEKLFF,TGCGCCAGCAGCTCGGACACAAGAGGTGAAAAACTGTTTTTT,TRBV5-1,.,14,TRBJ1-4,.
CASSEGVRTYEQYF,TGCGCCAGCAGCGAAGGGGTAAGGACCTACGAGCAGTACTTC,TRBV5-1,.,14,TRBJ2-7,.
CASSGYGQGNTEAFF,TGTGCCAGCAGCGGATACGGACAGGGGAACACTGAAGCTTTCTTT,TRBV7-9,.,15,TRBJ1-1,TRBD1
CATSPTLSTGELFF,TGTGCCACCAGCCCCACGCTGTCTACCGGGGAGCTGTTTTTT,TRBV24-1,.,14,TRBJ2-2,.
CASRRISDTEAFF,TGTGCCAGCAGAAGGATCTCCGACACTGAAGCTTTCTTT,TRBV27,.,13,TRBJ1-1,.
CARGGETNTGELFF,TGTGCGAGAGGAGGGGAAACGAACACCGGGGAGCTGTTTTTT,TRBV30,.,14,TRBJ2-2,.
CASSQTGVKDTEAFF,TGTGCCAGCTCACAGACAGGGGTAAAGGACACTGAAGCTTTCTTT,TRBV18,.,15,TRBJ1-1,TRBD1
CASSQEGTGYTF,TGCGCCAGCAGCCAAGAGGGCACTGGCTACACCTTC,TRBV4-3,.,12,TRBJ1-2,.
CASSQDSDRGIHTIYF,TGCGCCAGCAGCCAAGATAGTGACAGGGGAATACACACCATATATTTT,TRBV4-1,.,16,TRBJ1-3,TRBD1
CAISEGQRYEQYF,TGTGCCATCAGTGAGGGGCAGAGGTACGAGCAGTACTTC,TRBV10-3,.,13,TRBJ2-7,.
CASSIGNGLANTEAFF,TGTGCCAGTAGTATTGGGAACGGGTTGGCGAACACTGAAGCTTTCTTT,TRBV19,.,16,TRBJ1-1,.
CASSLYGGGGNTEAFF,TGTGCCAGCAGTTTATATGGGGGGGGCGGGAACACTGAAGCTTTCTTT,TRBV27,.,16,TRBJ1-1,.
CSVALSGFPNNEQFF,TGCAGCGTTGCCCTCTCCGGATTCCCAAACAATGAGCAGTTCTTC,TRBV29-1,once,15,TRBJ2-1,.
CASSKDSSALYGYTF,TGTGCCAGCAGTAAAGACTCCTCTGCCCTCTATGGCTACACCTTC,TRBV2,.,15,TRBJ1-2,.
CASSRGSTEAFF,TGTGCCAGCAGTCGAGGGAGCACTGAAGCTTTCTTT,TRBV27,.,12,TRBJ1-1,.
CASSPIRTGQETQYF,TGTGCCAGCTCACCGATCCGGACAGGGCAAGAGACCCAGTACTTC,TRBV18,.,15,TRBJ2-5,TRBD1
CARSTGWGNTEAFF,TGTGCCAGGTCGACAGGGTGGGGAAACACTGAAGCTTTCTTT,TRBV2,.,14,TRBJ1-1,TRBD1
CASRPQQGAATEAFF,TGTGCCAGCAGGCCCCAACAGGGGGCGGCCACTGAAGCTTTCTTT,TRBV6-4,.,15,TRBJ1-1,TRBD1
CASSDLGGPNTGELFF,TGTGCCAGCAGTGATCTCGGGGGCCCGAACACCGGGGAGCTGTTTTTT,TRBV6-1,few,16,TRBJ2-2,.
CASSLEVGGLGGYTF,TGTGCCAGCAGCCTTGAAGTCGGAGGCCTCGGGGGCTACACCTTC,TRBV3-1/TRBV3-2,.,15,TRBJ1-2,.
CASSPEGLGETQYF,TGCGCCAGCAGCCCGGAAGGGCTGGGGGAGACCCAGTACTTC,TRBV5-1,.,14,TRBJ2-5,.
CASSGGTARGNQPQHF,TGTGCCAGCAGCGGGGGGACAGCCAGGGGCAATCAGCCCCAGCATTTT,TRBV5-6,few,16,TRBJ1-5,TRBD1
CASSQGKGGTTGELFF,TGCGCCAGCAGCCAAGGGAAAGGGGGTACGACCGGGGAGCTGTTTTTT,TRBV4-1,.,16,TRBJ2-2,.
CASTASPGELFF,TGTGCCAGCACGGCATCACCCGGGGAGCTGTTTTTT,TRBV7-9,.,12,TRBJ2-2,.
CASSLRQGAGTGELFF,TGCGCCAGCAGCCTAAGACAGGGGGCGGGCACCGGGGAGCTGTTTTTT,TRBV5-1,once,16,TRBJ2-2,TRBD1
CASSLTGMKETQYF,TGTGCCAGCAGCCTAACAGGGATGAAGGAGACCCAGTACTTC,TRBV5-5,.,14,TRBJ2-5,.
CASSQDYGTGGTGELFF,TGTGCCAGCAGCCAAGATTACGGGACAGGGGGTACCGGGGAGCTGTTTTTT,TRBV4-2,once,17,TRBJ2-2,TRBD1
CASTSGGAFGTDTQYF,TGTGCCAGCACTAGCGGGGGGGCCTTTGGCACAGATACGCAGTATTTT,TRBV28,.,16,TRBJ2-3,TRBD2
CASSLLSGGLSGNTIYF,TGTGCCAGCAGCTTACTCTCAGGGGGCCTGTCTGGAAACACCATATATTTT,TRBV7-2,.,17,TRBJ1-3,TRBD1
CASSYTTEAFF,TGTGCCAGCAGTTACACCACTGAAGCTTTCTTT,TRBV6-2/TRBV6-3,once,11,TRBJ1-1,.
CASSPGFSNTEAFF,TGTGCCAGCAGCCCAGGGTTCTCAAACACTGAAGCTTTCTTT,TRBV13,.,14,TRBJ1-1,.
CASSPSGGRGGGYTF,TGTGCCAGCTCACCATCGGGCGGCAGGGGTGGTGGCTACACCTTC,TRBV18,.,15,TRBJ1-2,.
CASSYFLETQYF,TGTGCCAGCAGTTACTTCCTAGAGACCCAGTACTTC,TRBV6-2/TRBV6-3,.,12,TRBJ2-5,.
CSVEGLLSGPGELFF,TGCAGCGTTGAAGGGCTCCTTTCTGGGCCCGGGGAGCTGTTTTTT,TRBV29-1,.,15,TRBJ2-2,.
CASRKRLTGPPNNQPQHF,TGTGCCAGCAGAAAACGGCTCACAGGGCCACCGAACAATCAGCCCCAGCATTTT,TRBV28,.,18,TRBJ1-5,.
CASGRAGNTIYF,TGTGCTAGTGGCCGGGCTGGAAACACCATATATTTT,TRBV12-5,.,12,TRBJ1-3,.
CASSEGGDGKLFF,TGTGCCAGCAGCGAGGGTGGGGATGGAAAACTGTTTTTT,TRBV2,.,13,TRBJ1-4,.
CASSPAFEYGYTF,TGTGCCAGCAGCCCGGCTTTCGAGTATGGCTACACCTTC,TRBV7-2,.,13,TRBJ1-2,.
CASSDSEFNYGYTF,TGTGCCAGCAGTGATTCAGAATTTAACTATGGCTACACCTTC,TRBV2,.,14,TRBJ1-2,.
CASGIGNTEAFF,TGTGCCAGCGGAATCGGGAACACTGAAGCTTTCTTT,TRBV19,.,12,TRBJ1-1,.